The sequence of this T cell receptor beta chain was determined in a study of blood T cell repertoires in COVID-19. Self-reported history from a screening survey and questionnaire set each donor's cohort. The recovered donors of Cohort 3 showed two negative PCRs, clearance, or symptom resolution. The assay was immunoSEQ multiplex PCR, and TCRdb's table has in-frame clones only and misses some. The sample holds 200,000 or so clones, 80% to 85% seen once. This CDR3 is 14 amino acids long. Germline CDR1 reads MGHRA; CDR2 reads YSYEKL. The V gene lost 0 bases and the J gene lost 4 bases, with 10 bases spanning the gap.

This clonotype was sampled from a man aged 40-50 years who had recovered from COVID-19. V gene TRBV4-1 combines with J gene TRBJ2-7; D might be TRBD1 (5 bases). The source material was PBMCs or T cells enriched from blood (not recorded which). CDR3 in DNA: TGCGCCAGCAGCCAAGATGGGGCCGGGTACGAGCAGTACTTC. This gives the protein CASSQDGAGYEQYF.